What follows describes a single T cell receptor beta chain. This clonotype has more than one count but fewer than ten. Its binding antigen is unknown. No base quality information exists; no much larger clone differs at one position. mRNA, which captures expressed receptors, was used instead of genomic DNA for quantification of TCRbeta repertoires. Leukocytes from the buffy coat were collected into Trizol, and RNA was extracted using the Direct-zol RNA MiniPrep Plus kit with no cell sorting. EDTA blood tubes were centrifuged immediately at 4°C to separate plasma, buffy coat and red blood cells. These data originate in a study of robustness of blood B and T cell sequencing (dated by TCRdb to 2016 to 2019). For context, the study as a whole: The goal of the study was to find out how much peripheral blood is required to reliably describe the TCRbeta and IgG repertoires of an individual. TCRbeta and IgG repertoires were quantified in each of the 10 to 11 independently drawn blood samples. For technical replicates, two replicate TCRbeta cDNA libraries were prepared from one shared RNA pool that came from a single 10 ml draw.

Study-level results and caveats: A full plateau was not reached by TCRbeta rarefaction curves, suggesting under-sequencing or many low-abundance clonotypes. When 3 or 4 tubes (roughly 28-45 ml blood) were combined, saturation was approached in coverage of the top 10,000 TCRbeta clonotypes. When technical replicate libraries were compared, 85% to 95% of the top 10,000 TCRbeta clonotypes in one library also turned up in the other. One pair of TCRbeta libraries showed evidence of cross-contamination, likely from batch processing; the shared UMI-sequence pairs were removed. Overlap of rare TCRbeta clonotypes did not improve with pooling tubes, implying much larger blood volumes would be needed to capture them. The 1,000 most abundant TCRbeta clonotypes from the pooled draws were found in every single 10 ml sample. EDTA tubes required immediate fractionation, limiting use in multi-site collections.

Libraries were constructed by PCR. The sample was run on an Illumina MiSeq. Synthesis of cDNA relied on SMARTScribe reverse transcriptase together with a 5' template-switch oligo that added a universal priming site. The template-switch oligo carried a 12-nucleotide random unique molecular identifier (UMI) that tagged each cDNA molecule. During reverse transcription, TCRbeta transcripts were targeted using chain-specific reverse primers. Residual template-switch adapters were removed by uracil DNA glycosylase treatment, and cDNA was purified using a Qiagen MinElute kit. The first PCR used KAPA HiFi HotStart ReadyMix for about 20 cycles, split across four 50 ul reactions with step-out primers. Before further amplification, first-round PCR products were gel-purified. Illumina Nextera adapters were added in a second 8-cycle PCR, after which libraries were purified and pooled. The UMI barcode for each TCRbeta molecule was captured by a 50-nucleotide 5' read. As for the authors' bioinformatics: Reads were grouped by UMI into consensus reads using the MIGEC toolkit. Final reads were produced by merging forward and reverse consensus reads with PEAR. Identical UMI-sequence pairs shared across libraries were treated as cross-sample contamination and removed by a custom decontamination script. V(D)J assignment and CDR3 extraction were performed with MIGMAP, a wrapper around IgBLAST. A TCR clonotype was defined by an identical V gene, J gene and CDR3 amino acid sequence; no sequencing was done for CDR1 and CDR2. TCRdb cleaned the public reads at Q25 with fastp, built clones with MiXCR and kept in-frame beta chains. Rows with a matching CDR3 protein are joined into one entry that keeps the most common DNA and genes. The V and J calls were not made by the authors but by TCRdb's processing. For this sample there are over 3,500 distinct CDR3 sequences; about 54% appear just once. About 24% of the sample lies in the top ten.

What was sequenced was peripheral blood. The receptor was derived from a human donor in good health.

The CDR3 reads as follows: CASGLVVSGVGQPQHF. The DNA sequence reads TGTGCTAGTGGTTTGGTAGTCTCGGGAGTCGGTCAGCCCCAGCATTTT. This sequence uses TRBV12-5 and TRBJ1-5; no D gene call is confident. V loses 0 bases of germline sequence and J loses 6 bases, and the interval between the two ends is 15 bases. Per the germline V gene, LGHNT is the CDR1 and FRNRAP is the CDR2. Counted from cysteine to phenylalanine, this CDR3 has 16 amino acids. Only the CDR3 region is kept as DNA, spanning 48 bases read in frame from base 1. Where the CDR3 stops, the reference TRBV12-5 and TRBJ1-5 genes take over; the full variable domain is DARVTQTPRHKVTEMGQEVTMRCQPILGHNTVFWYRQTMMQGLELLAYFRNRAPLDDSGMPKDRFSAEMPDATLATLKIQPSEPRDSAVYFCASGLVVSGVGQPQHFGDGTRLSIL.